The 5 T cell receptor beta chains in this list originate from one sample, sequenced in a study of CD4+ T cells in melanoma. Here immunoSEQ multiplex PCR was the method, and the copy in TCRdb shows in-frame clones only, minus some. The sample lists more than 110,000 clones, 80% to 95% occurring once. The receptors come from a human donor with melanoma.

The chain has TRBV21-1 and TRBJ1-1. TRBV21-1 is listed as a pseudogene. The CDR3 extends over 12 amino acids. As DNA, the CDR3 is TGTGCCGCCCCCGGTGGGAACACTGAAGCTTTCTTT. Encoded protein: CAAPGGNTEAFF.

The chain carries TRBV18 and TRBJ2-2; D is undetermined. The CDR3 contains 15 residues. The germline CDR1 and CDR2 sequences are KGHSH and LQKENI. V shed 4 bases and J shed 1 base, with 10 bases lying between them. CDR3 nucleotide sequence: TGTGCCAGCTCACGACTGGGATTGAACACCGGGGAGCTGTTTTTT. Translating it yields CASSRLGLNTGELFF. The complete variable domain, with remaining parts taken from reference TRBV18 and TRBJ2-2, reads NAGVMQNPRHLVRRRGQEARLRCSPMKGHSHVYWYRQLPEEGLKFMVYLQKENIIDESGMPKERFSAEFPKEGPSILRIQQVVRGDSAAYFCASSRLGLNTGELFFGEGSRLTVL.

V and J are TRBV7-9 and TRBJ2-2, with 11 bases matching TRBD2. Germline assignment: CDR1 SEHNR and CDR2 FQNEAQ (reference sequence). Trimming removed 5 bases from V and 5 bases from J; junction bases left unmatched: 10. This CDR3 region has 17 residues. The CDR3 nucleotides read TGTGCCAGCAGCCCGACCGGGACTAGCGGTTGGACCGGGGAGCTGTTTTTT. Its protein product is CASSPTGTSGWTGELFF.

The V and J genes are TRBV12-2 and TRBJ2-1. TRBV12-2 is given as a pseudogene. This CDR3 spans 15 amino acids. Here the CDR3 DNA reads TGTGCAAGTCGCTCCTTCACGGAAAACTACAATGAGCAGTTCTTC. This encodes CASRSFTENYNEQFF.

The chain carries TRBV10-1 and TRBJ2-3; D not certain. Trimming stripped 4 bases from V and 0 bases from J, with 8 bases between. The CDR3 consists of 14 residues. Germline CDR1 and CDR2: WNHNN and SYGVQD (reference sequence). The CDR3 coding sequence is TGCGCCAGCAGTGTCGGCGGTAGCACAGATACGCAGTATTTT. It is translated as CASSVGGSTDTQYF.